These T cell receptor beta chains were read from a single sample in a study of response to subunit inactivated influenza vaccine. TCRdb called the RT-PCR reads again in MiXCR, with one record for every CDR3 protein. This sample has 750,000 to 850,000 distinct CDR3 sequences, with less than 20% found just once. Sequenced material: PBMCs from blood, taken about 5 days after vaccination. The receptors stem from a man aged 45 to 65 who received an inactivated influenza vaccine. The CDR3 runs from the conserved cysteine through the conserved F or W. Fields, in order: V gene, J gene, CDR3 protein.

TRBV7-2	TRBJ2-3	CASSLAASTDTQYF
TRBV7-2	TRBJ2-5	CASTQRGSGGAETQYF
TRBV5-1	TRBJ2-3	CASSSGLADNTDTQYF
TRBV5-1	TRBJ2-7	CANIIEREGDYEQYF
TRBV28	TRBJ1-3	CASRRMADGTIYF
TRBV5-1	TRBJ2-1	CASSLALGAWEQFF
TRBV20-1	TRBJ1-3	CSARRQAAGNTIYF
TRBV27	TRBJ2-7	CASRQGHSYEQYF
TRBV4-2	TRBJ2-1	CASSQDPIAGYNEQFF
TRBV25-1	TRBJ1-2	CASSVARNYGYTF
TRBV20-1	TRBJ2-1	CSARNDNEQFF
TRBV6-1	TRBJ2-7	CASSEWHLGYEQYF
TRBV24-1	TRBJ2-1	CATSDLGLDNEQFF
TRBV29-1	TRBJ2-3	CSVGVRGGLTQYF
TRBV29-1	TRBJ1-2	CSVEDPPQDGYTF
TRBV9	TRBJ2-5	CASSTGLAGAHETQYF
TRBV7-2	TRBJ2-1	CASSWSWRNEQFF
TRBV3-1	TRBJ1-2	CASPPTVYGYTF
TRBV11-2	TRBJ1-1	CASSPSGQGIRAFF
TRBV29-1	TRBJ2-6	CSVEDRASGANVLTF
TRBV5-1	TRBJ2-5	CASSLSGSTQETQYF
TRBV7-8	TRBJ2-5	CASSLRLDQETQYF
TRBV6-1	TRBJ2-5	CASSFAGESLETQYF
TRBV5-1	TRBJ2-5	CASSAGRVTQYF
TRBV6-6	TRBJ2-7	CASRPGRLWEQYF
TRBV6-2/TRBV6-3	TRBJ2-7	CASSEKEQGAYEQYF
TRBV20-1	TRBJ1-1	CSARPILGGARTEAFF
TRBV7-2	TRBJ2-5	CASSPHPGQGNQYF
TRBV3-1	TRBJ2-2	CASSQGRPVTGELFF
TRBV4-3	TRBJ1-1	CASSPRGQGGYTEAFF
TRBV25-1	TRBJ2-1	CASSERGEQFF
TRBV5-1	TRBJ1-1	CASSLAKAGAEAFF
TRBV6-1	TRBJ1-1	CASSVPAGNTEAFF
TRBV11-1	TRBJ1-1	CASSATPDTEAFF
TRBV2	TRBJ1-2	CASSGTGGDGYTF
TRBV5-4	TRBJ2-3	CASSGTSGRTDTQYF
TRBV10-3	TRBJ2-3	CAISADEDTQYF
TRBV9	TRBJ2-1	CASSVEAGGRSEQFF
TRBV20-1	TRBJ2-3	CSARDRLAGTDTQYF
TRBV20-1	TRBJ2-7	CSAGRGAGPGEQYF
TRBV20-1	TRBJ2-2	CSARADLNTGELFF
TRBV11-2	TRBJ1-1	CASTPTIGEAFF
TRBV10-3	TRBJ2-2	CAISPDRVYTGELFF
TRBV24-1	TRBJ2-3	CATSDPLAGAEDTQYF
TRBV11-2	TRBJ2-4	CASSLDRGGRGKNIQYF
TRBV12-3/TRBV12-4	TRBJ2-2	CASSLKAGGTGELFF
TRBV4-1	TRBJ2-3	CASSPGQGASADTQYF
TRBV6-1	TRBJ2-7	CASSEAEQGTYEQYF
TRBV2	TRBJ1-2	CASTESAHYYGYTF
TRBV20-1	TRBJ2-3	CSAKLQAGAPDTQYF
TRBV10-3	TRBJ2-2	CAISQRIGGNTGELFF
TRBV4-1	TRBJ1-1	CASSLGTGVLNTEAFF
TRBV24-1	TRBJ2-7	CATSGNPGDSYEQYF
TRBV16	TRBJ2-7	CASSQSKSHYEQYF